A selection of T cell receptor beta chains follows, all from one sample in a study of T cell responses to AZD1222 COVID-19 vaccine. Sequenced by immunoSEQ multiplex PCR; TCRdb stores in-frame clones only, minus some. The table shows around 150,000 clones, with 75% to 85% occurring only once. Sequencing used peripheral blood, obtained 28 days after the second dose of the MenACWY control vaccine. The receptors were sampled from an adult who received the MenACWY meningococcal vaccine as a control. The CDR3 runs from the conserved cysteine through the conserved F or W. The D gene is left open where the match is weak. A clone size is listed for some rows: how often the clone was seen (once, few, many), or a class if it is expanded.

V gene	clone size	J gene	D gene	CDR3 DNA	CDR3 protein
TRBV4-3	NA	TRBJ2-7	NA	TGCGCCAGCAGCCAACAGGACATGTTAGGTACCGAGCAGTACTTC	CASSQQDMLGTEQYF
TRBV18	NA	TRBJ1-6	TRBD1	TGTGCCAGCTCACCGTATCAGGGGGATAATTCACCCCTCCACTTT	CASSPYQGDNSPLHF
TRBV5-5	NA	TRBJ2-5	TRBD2	TGTGCCAGCAGGGTGAGGGGACTAGCGACCCAAGAGACCCAGTACTTC	CASRVRGLATQETQYF
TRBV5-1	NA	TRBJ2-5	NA	TGCGCCAGCAGCTTGGTGGGACCGCAAGAGACCCAGTACTTC	CASSLVGPQETQYF
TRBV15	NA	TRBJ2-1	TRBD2	TGTGCCACCAGCAGAGATGCCGGACTAGCGGACAATGAGCAGTTCTTC	CATSRDAGLADNEQFF
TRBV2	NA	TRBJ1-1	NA	TGTGCCAGCAGCTTGTTTGTCACTGAAGCTTTCTTT	CASSLFVTEAFF
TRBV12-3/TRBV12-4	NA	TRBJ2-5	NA	TGTGCCAGCAGTTTGTCGGGGGTTGAGACCCAGTACTTC	CASSLSGVETQYF
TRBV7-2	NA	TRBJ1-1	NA	TGTGCCAGCAGCTTAGGCAAGGGTAGGACTGAAGCTTTCTTT	CASSLGKGRTEAFF
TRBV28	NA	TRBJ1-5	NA	TGTGCCAGCAGTTTTGCCCGGGGAGGACTCAATCAGCCCCAGCATTTT	CASSFARGGLNQPQHF
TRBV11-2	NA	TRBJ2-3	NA	TGTGCCAGCAGCCCCCGTCTCCGGACGACGGATACGCAGTATTTT	CASSPRLRTTDTQYF
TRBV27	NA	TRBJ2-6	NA	TGTGCCACCTCTCGTGCCAACGTCCTGACTTTC	CATSRANVLTF
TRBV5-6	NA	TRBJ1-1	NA	TGTGCCAGCAGCCTTGGCACCGGGCGGGGGGCTTTCTTT	CASSLGTGRGAFF
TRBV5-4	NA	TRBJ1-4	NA	TGTGCCAGCAGCCCCGGGACAACAAATGAAAAACTGTTTTTT	CASSPGTTNEKLFF
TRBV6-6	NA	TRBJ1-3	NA	TGTGCCAGCAGTTACCACGGGGCTGGAAACACCATATATTTT	CASSYHGAGNTIYF
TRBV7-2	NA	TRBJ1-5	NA	TGTGCCAGCAGCTGGGGGACGGAAAGCAATCAGCCCCAGCATTTT	CASSWGTESNQPQHF
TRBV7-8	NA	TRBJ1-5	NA	TGTGCCAGCAGCTCCGGTACAGGGTATAATCAGCCCCAGCATTTT	CASSSGTGYNQPQHF
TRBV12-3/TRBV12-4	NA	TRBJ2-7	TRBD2	TGTGCCAGCAGCCCAACTAGCGGGAGAGAGTACTTC	CASSPTSGREYF
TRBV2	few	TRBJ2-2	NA	TGTGCCAGCCGGCAGGGTCCACTCACCGGGGAGCTGTTTTTT	CASRQGPLTGELFF
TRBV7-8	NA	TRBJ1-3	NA	TGTGCCAGCAGCCCAGCGGCCCACTCTGGAAACACCATATATTTT	CASSPAAHSGNTIYF
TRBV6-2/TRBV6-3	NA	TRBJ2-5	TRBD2	TGTGCCAGCAGTTTCAGCGGGAGAGAGACCCAGTACTTC	CASSFSGRETQYF
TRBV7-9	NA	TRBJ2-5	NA	TGTGCCAGCAGGGCAGGGTCTAGGGAGACCCAGTACTTC	CASRAGSRETQYF
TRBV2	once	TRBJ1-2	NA	TGTGCCATGCGGGTAGCTAACTATGGCTACACCTTC	CAMRVANYGYTF
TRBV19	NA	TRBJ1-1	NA	TGTGCCAGTAGTATAAAGCGAGGGACTGAAGCTTTCTTT	CASSIKRGTEAFF
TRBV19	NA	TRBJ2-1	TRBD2	TGTGCCAGTACCACCCTGGGGGCTAGCGGGGGGCCCTTTAGGGAGCAGTTCTTC	CASTTLGASGGPFREQFF
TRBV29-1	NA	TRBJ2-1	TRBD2	TGCAGCGTCCATAGCGGGGGGGGGCACAATGAGCAGTTCTTC	CSVHSGGGHNEQFF
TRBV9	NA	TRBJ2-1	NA	TGTGCCAGCAGCGTAGATGGACGGACAAGGGATGAGCAGTTCTTC	CASSVDGRTRDEQFF
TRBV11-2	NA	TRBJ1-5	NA	TGTGCCAGCAGCTTCGGGGCTAATCAGCCCCAGCATTTT	CASSFGANQPQHF
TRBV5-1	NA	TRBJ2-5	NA	TGCGCCAGCAGCCCCGGGCCAGGGATCCAAGAGACCCAGTACTTC	CASSPGPGIQETQYF
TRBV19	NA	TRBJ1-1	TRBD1	TGTGCCAGTAGTATCGTGCCGGGACAGGGGGCCGGGCGGACTGAAGCTTTCTTT	CASSIVPGQGAGRTEAFF
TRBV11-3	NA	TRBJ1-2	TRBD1	TGTGCCAGCAGCTTGGAGGCGGGACAGGGGGATTATGGCTACACCTTC	CASSLEAGQGDYGYTF
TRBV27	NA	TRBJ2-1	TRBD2	TGTGCCAGCAGTTTGGCTAGCGGGAGCTCTGCACCTGAGCAGTTCTTC	CASSLASGSSAPEQFF
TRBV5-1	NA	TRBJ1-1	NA	TGCGCCAGCAGCCTCGGGACCAGGAACACTGAAGCTTTCTTT	CASSLGTRNTEAFF
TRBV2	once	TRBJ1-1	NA	TGTGCCAGCAAGGGGCAGATGGCGGGCACTGAAGCTTTCTTT	CASKGQMAGTEAFF
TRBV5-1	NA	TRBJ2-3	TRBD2	TGCGCCAGCAGCCCTTACGGACTAGCGGGAGGCACAGATACGCAGTATTTT	CASSPYGLAGGTDTQYF
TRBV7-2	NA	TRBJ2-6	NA	TGTGCCAGCAGCTTACTTTTGCTTACCCCGAGGGCGGGGGCCAACGTCCTGACTTTC	CASSLLLLTPRAGANVLTF
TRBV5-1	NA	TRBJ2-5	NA	TGCGCCAGCAGCTTGGGGGTACAAGAGACCCAGTACTTC	CASSLGVQETQYF
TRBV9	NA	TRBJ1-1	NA	TGTGCCAGCAGCGTAGATCCCAGGGCGAGCACTGAAGCTTTCTTT	CASSVDPRASTEAFF
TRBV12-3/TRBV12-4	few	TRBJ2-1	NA	TGTGCCAGCAGTTTAGCCAGAAATGAGCAGTTCTTC	CASSLARNEQFF
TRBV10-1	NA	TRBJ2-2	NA	TGCGCCAGCAGGGACCCCCTCACCGGGGAGCTGTTTTTT	CASRDPLTGELFF
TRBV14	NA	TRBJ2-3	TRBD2	TGTGCCAGCAGCATCCGCCTAGCGGATCCAGGGGATACGCAGTATTTT	CASSIRLADPGDTQYF
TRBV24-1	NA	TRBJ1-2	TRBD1	TGTGCCACCAGTGATGGCTCGGGGACAGGCTATGGCTACACCTTC	CATSDGSGTGYGYTF
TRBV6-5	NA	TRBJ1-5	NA	TGTGCCAGCAGACCTTACAGGGTTAGTAATCAGCCCCAGCATTTT	CASRPYRVSNQPQHF
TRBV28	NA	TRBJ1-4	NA	TGTGCCAGCAGGGAGCGCTCTAATGAAAAACTGTTTTTT	CASRERSNEKLFF
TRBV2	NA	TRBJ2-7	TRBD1	TGTGCCAGACCCTCGGGGACAGGGATAAGAGGGCAGTACTTC	CARPSGTGIRGQYF
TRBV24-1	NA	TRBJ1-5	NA	TGTGCCACCAGTGGCTCGGGCCGAACTAATCAGCCCCAGCATTTT	CATSGSGRTNQPQHF